This TCR beta chain originates from a study of graft-versus-host responses after intestinal transplantation (dated by TCRdb to the early 2020s). Study-wide context: Multivisceral, liver-intestinal, or isolated intestinal transplants were received by the recipients. All recipients received anti-thymocyte globulin induction followed by maintenance tacrolimus and steroids for 3 to 4 years. After intestinal transplantation, graft-versus-host and host-versus-graft alloreactive T cell clones were followed in the graft, circulation and bone marrow using bulk TCR-beta CDR3 sequencing. Alloreactive clones were identified by sequencing pre-transplant mixed lymphocyte reaction products and comparing them with unstimulated pre-transplant donor and recipient T cells. The cohort enrolled under 25 intestinal transplant recipients including one retransplant, and a few patients lacking pretransplant specimens were excluded. A peak of at least 4% donor T cells among recipient peripheral blood mononuclear cells was the definition used for donor T cell macrochimerism. Rather than being sequenced by the commercial service, samples from a few later patients were sequenced in-house on an Illumina MiSeq and processed with MiXCR.

Library preparation used the immunoSEQ multiplex PCR assay. For most patients, genomic DNA was subjected to high-throughput TCR-beta CDR3 sequencing by Adaptive Biotechnologies. In the source study's methods: Adaptive's ImmunoSEQ software supplied the TCR sequencing data for approximately 18 patients, while MiXCR and VDJtools were used to process three other patients. CDR3 nucleotide sequences shared between donor and recipient were removed because the origin of such sequences could not be assigned. To be classed as alloreactive, a clone needed at least 2-fold expansion over unstimulated cells and a minimum CFSE-low frequency of 0.002% (template counts) or 0.001% (read counts). A clone was considered mappable if detected in the sequenced pre-transplant spleen, lymph node, or MLR CFSE-low populations of the donor or recipient. The cumulative frequency of alloreactive clones was calculated as a percentage of all sequences, weighted by copy number. TCRdb stores this immuneACCESS table with in-frame sequences only. Part of the clones is absent; in the studies checked, under half of the shortfall reflects unresolved V genes, and no reason is known for the rest. The DNA gave D and trimming, while V, J and clone size come from that table. The table for this sample lists about 37,000 clones; around 90% of them were counted only once. Clones ranked in the top ten supply approximately 19% of the sample.

Dithiothreitol, EDTA incubations and collagenase D digestion were used to isolate intraepithelial and lamina propria lymphocytes from graft specimens. Bulk TCR-beta sequencing was performed on serial intestinal graft biopsy specimens collected as late as 600 days after transplant. Concerning this clone itself: Its antigen is currently not known. No per-base quality is available; no much larger clone lies one base away.

V is cut by 2 bases and J by 6 bases, and the space between the germline ends is 12 bases. CDR1 and CDR2 are drawn from the germline V gene (reference sequence): SGHKS, YYEKEE. The CDR3 numbers 13 residues from cysteine through phenylalanine. Here the CDR3 DNA is all that survives: 39 bases in frame from base 1. The investigation overall reported the following: Conclusions were limited by the relatively low number and heterogeneity of intestinal transplant patients. Early after transplant, declines in HvG clones were associated with peak levels of circulating GvH clones. High GvH to HvG T cell clonal ratios were observed in the allografts of patients with donor T cell macrochimerism. GvH clones were found in recipient bone marrow, and some of the GvH clones appeared earlier in ileal mucosa or blood, which is consistent with an intestinal mucosal origin.

The rearranged segments are TRBV5-5 and TRBJ2-7; no D gene call is confident. The TCR comes from a human patient who received an intestinal transplant, so some T cells may come from the graft donor. Here the sequenced sample was ileum tissue, taken around 200 days after intestinal transplant. The sequenced DNA: TGTGCCAGCAGCTTAGGGCAAGCAGGCGAGCAGTACTTC. This sequence encodes CASSLGQAGEQYF.